This record looks at one T cell receptor beta chain sequence and its context. Antigen specificity is unknown. This entry comes from a study of identical twins. Study-level findings and limits: Researchers reported weaker excess twin sharing in beta out-of-frame sequences.

One entry per CDR3 protein results from TCRdb running MiXCR on the 5' RACE reads. Of 700,000 or so distinct CDR3 sequences listed, 21% are singletons. The same specimen was also included in a second study, on T cells expressing NK-cell markers. This second study notes: Sorted T-cell subsets CD3+CD56+NKG2C+, CD3+CD56+NKG2C- and CD3+CD56-NKG2C+ were TCR beta-sequenced. One of eight sequenced donors was HCMV-seronegative; the other seven were seropositive.

The TCR was taken from a woman between 18 and 29 years old in good health. The sequencing input was PBMCs.

The CDR3 loop is CASSLRQGYGELFF. The CDR3 DNA is TGTGCCAGCAGCTTAAGACAGGGGTACGGGGAGCTGTTTTTT. The chain joins TRBV7-3 to TRBJ2-2; 8 bases map to TRBD1. The CDR3 is 14 amino acids. The ends lost 1 base at V and 7 bases at J; junction bases unmatched: 2. Germline V gives CDR1 SGHTA, CDR2 FQGTGA.